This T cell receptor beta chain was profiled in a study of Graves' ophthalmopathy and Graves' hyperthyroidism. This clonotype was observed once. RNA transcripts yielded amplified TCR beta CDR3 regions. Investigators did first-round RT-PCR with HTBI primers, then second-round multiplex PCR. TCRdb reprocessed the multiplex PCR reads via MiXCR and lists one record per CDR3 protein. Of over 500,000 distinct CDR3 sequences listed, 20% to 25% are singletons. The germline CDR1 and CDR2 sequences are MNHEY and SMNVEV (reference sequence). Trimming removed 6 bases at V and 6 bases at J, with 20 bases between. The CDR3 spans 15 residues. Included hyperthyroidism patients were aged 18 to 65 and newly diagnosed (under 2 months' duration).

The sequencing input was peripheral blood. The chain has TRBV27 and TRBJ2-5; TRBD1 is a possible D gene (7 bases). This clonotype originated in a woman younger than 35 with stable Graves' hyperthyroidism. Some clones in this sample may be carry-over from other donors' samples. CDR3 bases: TGTGCCAGCAGCCGCAGGGGACAGCGGGTACAGACCCAGTACTTC. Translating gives CASSRRGQRVQTQYF.